Each of the 9 T cell receptor beta chains below was sequenced from the same sample in a study of glioma-infiltrating T cells after dendritic cell vaccination. Time point here: after dendritic cell vaccination, including at tumor progression/relapse. Clones were sequenced by immunoSEQ multiplex PCR, and TCRdb holds only the in-frame ones, with some missing. The repertoire includes 75,000 to 85,000 clones, around 87% of them detected once, and around 2% sits in the top ten. The input for sequencing was blood, taken after dendritic cell vaccination. These receptors were obtained from a human donor with glioblastoma.

As DNA, the CDR3 is TGTGCCAGCAGCTTATACGGGGAGAAATCCGAAAAACTGTTTTTT. Its protein product is CASSLYGEKSEKLFF. The chain links TRBV7-9 to TRBJ1-4; the D is unclear. V shed 2 bases and J shed 8 bases, with 15 bases lying between them. Germline CDR1 and CDR2: SEHNR and FQNEAQ (reference sequence). The CDR3 has 15 amino acids.

V gene TRBV5-4 combines with J gene TRBJ1-1; weak D call: TRBD1 (6 bases). The V and J ends lost 4 bases and 1 base respectively, with 17 bases between them. This CDR3 is built from 16 residues. The germline gives CDR1 SGHNT, CDR2 YYREEE (reference sequence). CDR3 loop: CASSPPTRTANTEAFF. The CDR3 DNA reads as TGTGCCAGCAGCCCCCCTACCAGGACAGCGAACACTGAAGCTTTCTTT.

This chain uses TRBV10-2 with TRBJ2-3; D uncertain. Trimming left V 4 bases short and J 2 bases short, with 10 bases between. Germline V gene lookup returns CDR1 WSHSY and CDR2 SAAADI. The CDR3 sequence is 14 residues long. CDR3: CASSASPYTDTQYF. For the CDR3, the DNA is TGCGCCAGCAGTGCGAGCCCCTACACAGATACGCAGTATTTT.

The table lists this clone with a few counts. The rearrangement uses TRBV9 and TRBJ1-2; D is undetermined. Germline V gene data show CDR1 as SGDLS and CDR2 as YYNGEE. The ends were cut back, 0 bases at V and 6 bases at J, with 6 bases in the middle. This CDR3 has 12 amino acids. CDR3 residues: CASSVEQNGYTF. CDR3 nucleotides: TGTGCCAGCAGCGTAGAACAAAATGGCTACACCTTC. The full variable domain, its missing parts supplied by reference TRBV9 and TRBJ1-2, is DSGVTQTPKHLITATGQRVTLRCSPRSGDLSVYWYQQSLDQGLQFLIQYYNGEERAKGNILERFSAQQFPDLHSELNLSSLELGDSALYFCASSVEQNGYTFGSGTRLTVV.

The chain has TRBV7-8 and TRBJ2-3; 7 nucleotides agree with TRBD2. CDR1 and CDR2 (germline): SGHVS, FQNEAQ. The J segment lost 2 bases and the V segment lost 8 bases, leaving 10 bases of the junction unmatched. This CDR3 contains 15 residues. The CDR3: CASGTGGGFTDTQYF. The CDR3 DNA reads TGTGCCAGCGGGACTGGCGGGGGTTTCACAGATACGCAGTATTTT.

This sequence joins TRBV4-1 and TRBJ1-1; 9 bases map to TRBD1. This CDR3 contains 14 residues. J gave up 1 base and V 3 bases, and 0 bases lay outside the gene matches. The germline V gene has CDR1 MGHRA and CDR2 YSYEKL. In nucleotides, the CDR3 is TGCGCCAGCAGCCAGGACAGGGGGAACACTGAAGCTTTCTTT. The encoded protein is CASSQDRGNTEAFF.

Concerning this clone itself: Other DNA sequences in this specimen translate into the identical CDR3. The chain has TRBV2 and TRBJ2-2, with 8 bases lining up with TRBD1. The CDR3 loop spans 13 amino acids. V gave up 8 bases and J gave up 6 bases; unmatched junction bases: 5. Germline V gene lookup returns CDR1 SNHLY and CDR2 FYNNEI. DNA of the CDR3: TGTGCCAGCTCTGACAGGGGTGCCGGGGAGCTGTTTTTT. Translated, it gives CASSDRGAGELFF.

The V call is TRBV6-1, the J call TRBJ2-3; D is perhaps TRBD2 (7 bases). The germline V and J ends were trimmed by 0 bases and 6 bases, with 16 bases remaining between them. The length of the CDR3 is 16 residues. Germline assignment: CDR1 MNHNS and CDR2 SASEGT. Here the CDR3 reads CASSEALLGGGDTQYF. CDR3 DNA sequence: TGTGCCAGCAGTGAAGCGCTTCTGGGAGGGGGGGATACGCAGTATTTT.

The CDR3 spells CASSPQSLAGAEQYF. The CDR3 nucleotides read TGTGCCAGCAGCCCCCAAAGCCTAGCGGGCGCCGAGCAGTACTTC. V and J are TRBV4-2 and TRBJ2-7, with 8 bases aligning to TRBD2. Losses at the gene ends were 4 bases for V and 6 bases for J; bases not matched to a gene: 11. The CDR3 runs 15 residues. Germline V gene data show CDR1 as LGHNA and CDR2 as YNFKEQ.